This T cell receptor beta chain is drawn from a study of vaccination and CD4 T cells after COVID-19. This clonotype has a handful of counts. Its antigen remains unknown. Treatment: roughly 10-day PBMC culture with coronavirus spike peptide pools or control peptides (ViraFEST assay). Alongside around 10 IU/ml IL-2 and about 9.6 ug/ml peptide pools, PBMCs were cultured at some 2 million per well. The CDR3 sequence is 15 residues long. Germline loops: CDR1 SGDLS, CDR2 YYNGEE. Germline trimming cut 0 bases from V and 13 bases from J; bases unmatched to any gene: 12. Cultured CD4+ T cell DNA underwent sequencing with the Oncomine TCR Beta short-read assay. DNA came from CD4+ T cells after culture. TCRdb reprocessed the PCR reads with MiXCR, giving one entry per CDR3 protein. The data show about 16,000 distinct CDR3 sequences, around 48% seen once.

The material sequenced was CD4+ T cells from blood, cultured in vitro. The genes are TRBV9 and TRBJ1-2, with 10 bases identical to TRBD1. The sequence came from a human donor who had recovered from COVID-19. The CDR3 reads CASSVGVDRGGARTF. The CDR3 DNA follows: TGTGCCAGCAGCGTAGGTGTGGACAGGGGGGGCGCGCGCACCTTC.